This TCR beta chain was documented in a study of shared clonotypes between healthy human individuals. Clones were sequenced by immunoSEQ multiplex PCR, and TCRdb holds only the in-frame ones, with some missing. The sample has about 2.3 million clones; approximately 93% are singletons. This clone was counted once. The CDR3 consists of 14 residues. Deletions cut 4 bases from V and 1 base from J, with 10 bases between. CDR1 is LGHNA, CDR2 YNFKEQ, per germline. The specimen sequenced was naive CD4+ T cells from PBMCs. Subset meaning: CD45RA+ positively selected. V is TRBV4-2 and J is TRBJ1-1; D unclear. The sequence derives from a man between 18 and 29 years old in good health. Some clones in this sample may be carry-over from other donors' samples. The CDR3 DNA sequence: TGTGCCAGCAGCCGAGGCGGGGAGAACACTGAAGCTTTCTTT. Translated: CASSRGGENTEAFF.